This T cell receptor (beta chain) came from a study of molecular identifiers for immune sequencing clone quantification. TCRdb recomputed calls from the PCR reads with MiXCR, one row per CDR3 protein. Of 60,000 to 70,000 distinct CDR3 sequences listed, around a fifth are singletons. The CDR3 spans 13 residues. Trimming shortened V by 7 bases and J by 6 bases, and 15 bases separated the two germline ends. The material sequenced was naive CD8+ T cells from blood, with Jurkat cell RNA spiked in. Described subset: FACS-sorted CD8+CD4-CCR7+CD45RA+ naive T cells. The sequence derives from a human donor in good health. Some libraries in this study had Jurkat cell RNA spiked in. The chain uses TRBV12-3 or TRBV12-4 and TRBJ1-1, with a tentative D call TRBD1 (5 bases). The CDR3 sequence is CASTMAGVSEAFF. In nucleotides, the CDR3 is TGTGCCAGCACCATGGCGGGGGTCTCTGAAGCTTTCTTT.